Listed below are T cell receptor beta chains from one sample, sequenced in a study of long-term antiretroviral therapy in people with HIV. Here immunoSEQ multiplex PCR was the method, and the copy in TCRdb shows in-frame clones only, minus some. The table includes tens of thousands of clones, approximately 84% detected once. The specimen was unsorted PBMCs, collected roughly 2.9 years before starting antiretroviral therapy. These receptors all come from a woman aged 30 to 39 with HIV. CDR3s include the opening cysteine and the closing phenylalanine or tryptophan. The D gene is left open where the match is weak. Clone size is shown for a subset of rows, as once, few, many or a class of expanded clone.

.,TRBV6-1,TRBD2,TRBJ2-1,CASSDSGGVDEQFF,TGTGCCAGCAGCGATAGCGGGGGGGTCGATGAGCAGTTCTTC
.,TRBV6-1,.,TRBJ1-2,CASSEGLNYGYTF,TGTGCCAGCAGTGAAGGTCTTAACTATGGCTACACCTTC
few,TRBV6-5,.,TRBJ1-6,CASSPNLGGSPLHF,TGTGCCAGCAGCCCAAACCTGGGAGGTTCACCCCTCCACTTT
.,TRBV18,.,TRBJ2-1,CASSPWGRLSSYNEQFF,TGTGCCAGCTCACCATGGGGACGACTTAGCTCCTACAATGAGCAGTTCTTC
.,TRBV5-1,.,TRBJ2-2,CASSLEAAGAGTGELFF,TGCGCCAGCAGCTTGGAAGCTGCGGGGGCGGGCACCGGGGAGCTGTTTTTT
.,TRBV25-1,.,TRBJ1-6,CASSEGYYSPLHF,TGTGCCAGCAGTGAAGGTTACTATTCACCCCTCCACTTT
.,TRBV2,.,TRBJ1-1,CASRGRDMPNTEAFF,TGTGCCAGCAGAGGTAGGGACATGCCGAACACTGAAGCTTTCTTT
.,TRBV6-1,.,TRBJ1-2,CASSDTWLWRYTF,TGTGCCAGCAGTGATACGTGGCTGTGGAGGTACACCTTC
.,TRBV15,TRBD1,TRBJ1-2,CATSGLWTGVVESYTF,TGTGCCACCAGCGGATTATGGACAGGGGTGGTGGAAAGCTACACCTTC
.,TRBV4-1,TRBD2,TRBJ2-6,CASSQVGRETSGANVLTF,TGCGCCAGCAGCCAAGTGGGGAGGGAAACCTCTGGGGCCAACGTCCTGACTTTC
.,TRBV5-8,TRBD2,TRBJ2-5,CASSASGGAGGFSETQYF,TGTGCCAGCAGCGCGAGCGGGGGGGCCGGCGGGTTTTCAGAGACCCAGTACTTC
.,TRBV29-1,.,TRBJ2-3,CSVAGRLTDTQYF,TGCAGCGTTGCGGGGAGACTCACAGATACGCAGTATTTT
.,TRBV4-1,.,TRBJ2-3,CASSSWARDTDTQYF,TGCGCCAGCAGCTCTTGGGCTCGGGACACAGATACGCAGTATTTT
.,TRBV19,.,TRBJ1-6,CASSFQGLNSPLHF,TGTGCCAGTAGTTTCCAGGGGTTGAATTCACCCCTCCACTTT
.,TRBV5-6,.,TRBJ2-3,CASSLSRLDTQYF,TGTGCCAGCAGCTTGAGCCGGCTAGATACGCAGTATTTT
.,TRBV30,.,TRBJ2-7,CAWSKGGDSYEQYF,TGTGCCTGGAGTAAAGGAGGGGACTCCTACGAGCAGTACTTC
.,TRBV15,.,TRBJ1-1,CATSRVRGSTEAFF,TGTGCCACCAGCAGAGTCCGAGGGAGCACTGAAGCTTTCTTT
.,TRBV29-1,TRBD1,TRBJ1-2,CSVGLRQQTGTFGYGYTF,TGCAGCGTGGGACTCCGGCAACAGACAGGGACATTCGGTTATGGCTACACCTTC
.,TRBV7-9,.,TRBJ2-1,CASSSTGTESYNEQFF,TGTGCCAGCAGCTCAACCGGGACGGAAAGCTACAATGAGCAGTTCTTC
medium-sized,TRBV5-4,.,TRBJ1-3,CASSSQTPSLSGNTIYF,TGTGCCAGCAGCTCCCAAACCCCCAGTCTTTCTGGAAACACCATATATTTT
.,TRBV29-1,TRBD2,TRBJ2-5,CSPALAGRSFPETQYF,TGCAGCCCAGCCCTAGCGGGGCGATCCTTTCCAGAGACCCAGTACTTC
.,TRBV7-3,.,TRBJ2-1,CASSLSRNEQFF,TGTGCCAGCAGCTTAAGCCGCAATGAGCAGTTCTTC
.,TRBV6-1,.,TRBJ1-5,CASSESGRNQPQHF,TGTGCCAGCAGTGAAAGCGGGAGAAATCAGCCCCAGCATTTT
.,TRBV15,.,TRBJ2-4,CATSRGATKNIQYF,TGTGCCACCAGCAGGGGGGCTACCAAAAACATTCAGTACTTC
.,TRBV7-3,TRBD2,TRBJ2-3,CASSSQGTRGSDTQYF,TGTGCCAGCAGCTCTCAAGGGACTAGAGGGTCAGATACGCAGTATTTT
.,TRBV6-5,.,TRBJ1-1,CASSVGGHTEAFF,TGTGCCAGCAGCGTGGGGGGGCACACTGAAGCTTTCTTT
.,TRBV5-4,.,TRBJ2-1,CASSFPGEQFF,TGTGCCAGCAGCTTCCCCGGTGAGCAGTTCTTC
.,TRBV7-9,.,TRBJ1-5,CASSTSLRSQPNQPQHF,TGTGCCAGCAGCACTTCGCTTCGGTCACAGCCCAATCAGCCCCAGCATTTT
.,TRBV30,.,TRBJ1-5,CAWSPPRTQGGQPQHF,TGTGCCTGGAGTCCCCCCAGGACACAAGGGGGTCAGCCCCAGCATTTT
once,TRBV14,.,TRBJ1-2,CASSPSPGSYGYTF,TGTGCCAGCAGCCCCTCCCCCGGCAGCTATGGCTACACCTTC
once,TRBV28,.,TRBJ2-7,CASSQDPPSAYEQYF,TGTGCCAGCAGTCAGGACCCTCCTTCAGCCTACGAGCAGTACTTC
.,TRBV7-7,.,TRBJ2-1,CASSPKTGSGTRTSFKQFF,TGTGCCAGCAGCCCTAAGACAGGGTCCGGGACTAGGACCTCCTTTAAGCAGTTCTTC
once,TRBV11-2,.,TRBJ2-6,CASSHDSHGSSGANVLTF,TGTGCCAGCAGCCACGATTCCCACGGAAGCTCTGGGGCCAACGTCCTGACTTTC
once,TRBV19,.,TRBJ2-5,CASRDSLQETQYF,TGTGCCAGTAGAGACAGCCTCCAAGAGACCCAGTACTTC
.,TRBV11-3,.,TRBJ2-1,CASSLGRSSDEQFF,TGTGCCAGCAGCTTGGGACGGAGCAGCGATGAGCAGTTCTTC
.,TRBV30,TRBD1,TRBJ1-1,CAWSGQVFFGSEAFF,TGTGCCTGGAGCGGACAGGTCTTCTTCGGGTCTGAAGCTTTCTTT
.,TRBV6-5,.,TRBJ1-6,CASNSDSSYNSPLHF,TGTGCCAGCAACTCAGACAGCTCCTATAATTCACCCCTCCACTTT
.,TRBV25-1,.,TRBJ2-2,CASSESSRGLNTGELFF,TGTGCCAGCAGTGAAAGTTCGCGCGGGCTTAACACCGGGGAGCTGTTTTTT
.,TRBV5-1,.,TRBJ2-7,CASSLAGHTYEQYF,TGCGCCAGCAGCTTGGCAGGACACACCTACGAGCAGTACTTC
.,TRBV14,.,TRBJ1-1,CASSQVRISGGTEAFF,TGTGCCAGCAGCCAAGTAAGAATTTCCGGGGGCACTGAAGCTTTCTTT
.,TRBV10-2,TRBD1,TRBJ2-5,CASTAGGVGETQYF,TGCGCCAGCACTGCAGGGGGCGTGGGAGAGACCCAGTACTTC
.,TRBV5-1,TRBD1,TRBJ1-2,CASSSSRGLVYGYTF,TGCGCCAGCAGCTCCAGCAGGGGGCTGGTCTATGGCTACACCTTC
.,TRBV5-1,.,TRBJ1-2,CASSFSGGTNYGYTF,TGCGCCAGCAGCTTTAGTGGTGGCACAAACTATGGCTACACCTTC
.,TRBV2,.,TRBJ1-4,CASSEPFMRANEKLFF,TGTGCCAGCAGTGAACCGTTTATGAGAGCTAATGAAAAACTGTTTTTT
.,TRBV6-6,TRBD1,TRBJ1-2,CASSYSGQGFVGGYTF,TGTGCCAGCAGTTACTCTGGACAGGGGTTCGTTGGTGGCTACACCTTC
.,TRBV9,TRBD2,TRBJ2-1,CASSVTSGSIYNEQFF,TGTGCCAGCAGCGTGACTAGCGGTTCAATCTACAATGAGCAGTTCTTC
.,TRBV25-1,.,TRBJ1-2,CATKDGPTGYTF,TGTGCCACCAAGGACGGGCCCACGGGCTACACCTTC
.,TRBV20-1,.,TRBJ1-2,CSASGNGYTF,TGCAGTGCCTCCGGAAATGGCTACACCTTC